The clone carrying this T cell receptor beta chain was detected many times. Its antigen is unknown. The study amplified TCR beta CDR3 regions using RNA transcripts. First-round RT-PCR used HTBI primers; second-round multiplex PCR followed. Each CDR3 protein is one row after TCRdb ran MiXCR on the multiplex PCR reads. Of a few hundred thousand distinct CDR3 sequences in the sample, approximately 15% were seen once. The ends were cut back, 4 bases at V and 6 bases at J, with 15 bases in the middle. This CDR3 has 14 amino acids. The germline gives CDR1 KGHSY, CDR2 FQNENV. This entry belongs to a study of Graves' ophthalmopathy and Graves' hyperthyroidism. The study's findings and limits: Also, most clonotypes expanded in the thyroid above 0.001 frequency appeared in blood.

The term stable hyperthyroidism indicated an absence of ophthalmopathy within 18 months of follow-up. As diagnostic evidence, clinical symptoms, serum thyroxine, TRAb, thyroid ultrasound and orbital computed tomography were relied upon. Source material: peripheral blood. The chain employs TRBV16 and TRBJ1-2; a possible D gene is TRBD1 (6 bases). The TCR comes from a woman younger than 35 with stable Graves' hyperthyroidism. CDR3 in DNA: TGTGCCAGCAGCCGTCTGGGGCGGGGGCATGGCTACACCTTC. As protein: CASSRLGRGHGYTF.